These T cell receptor beta chains were read from a single sample in a study of T cell responses to AZD1222 COVID-19 vaccine. Sequencing used immunoSEQ multiplex PCR; TCRdb keeps in-frame clones, though not all of them. The table has approximately 100,000 clones, 70% to 90% seen once. This material consisted of peripheral blood, taken 28 days after the second AZD1222 dose. These TCRs come from an adult who received the AZD1222 COVID-19 vaccine. The CDR3 runs from the conserved cysteine through the conserved F or W. The D gene is left open where the match is weak. Clone size, where shown, is once, few, many, or a class for clones that have expanded.

size: .; V: TRBV5-4; length: 16; J: TRBJ1-1; D: TRBD1; CDR3: CASSPRQGAGNTEAFF; DNA: TGTGCCAGCAGCCCCAGACAGGGGGCCGGGAACACTGAAGCTTTCTTT
size: .; V: TRBV11-2; length: 14; J: TRBJ2-3; D: .; CDR3: CASSLSLQGDTQYF; DNA: TGTGCCAGCAGCCTATCCCTGCAGGGAGATACGCAGTATTTT
size: .; V: TRBV2; length: 15; J: TRBJ2-5; D: TRBD2; CDR3: CASSGLAGDGETQYF; DNA: TGTGCCAGCAGTGGACTAGCGGGAGACGGTGAGACCCAGTACTTC
size: .; V: TRBV2; length: 15; J: TRBJ1-2; D: .; CDR3: CASSEALGAHYGYTF; DNA: TGTGCCAGCAGTGAAGCGCTGGGGGCACACTATGGCTACACCTTC
size: .; V: TRBV5-1; length: 13; J: TRBJ1-2; D: .; CDR3: CASSFFEGRGYTF; DNA: TGCGCCAGCAGCTTTTTTGAGGGGAGAGGCTACACCTTC
size: .; V: TRBV5-1; length: 15; J: TRBJ1-2; D: .; CDR3: CASSYGSRRRYGYTF; DNA: TGCGCCAGCAGCTACGGATCCAGGCGACGCTATGGCTACACCTTC
size: .; V: TRBV6-5; length: 15; J: TRBJ1-1; D: .; CDR3: CASSYWGRPATEAFF; DNA: TGTGCCAGCAGTTACTGGGGGCGCCCGGCCACTGAAGCTTTCTTT
size: .; V: TRBV6-5; length: 13; J: TRBJ2-7; D: .; CDR3: CASSYSTRYEQYF; DNA: TGTGCCAGCAGTTACTCGACCCGATACGAGCAGTACTTC
size: .; V: TRBV3-1/TRBV3-2; length: 12; J: TRBJ2-7; D: .; CDR3: CASRSTDYEQYF; DNA: TGTGCCAGCAGGTCGACAGATTACGAGCAGTACTTC
size: .; V: TRBV12-3/TRBV12-4; length: 13; J: TRBJ2-1; D: TRBD2; CDR3: CATVSGRRNEQFF; DNA: TGTGCCACCGTTAGCGGGAGAAGGAATGAGCAGTTCTTC
size: .; V: TRBV5-6; length: 14; J: TRBJ2-3; D: .; CDR3: CASSLFLPSDTQYF; DNA: TGTGCCAGCAGCTTATTTCTGCCGTCGGATACGCAGTATTTT
size: .; V: TRBV5-1; length: 14; J: TRBJ2-3; D: .; CDR3: CASSATGGTDTQYF; DNA: TGCGCCAGCAGCGCGACAGGAGGCACAGATACGCAGTATTTT
size: once; V: TRBV7-8; length: 15; J: TRBJ1-1; D: .; CDR3: CASSLGLGGNTEAFF; DNA: TGTGCCAGCAGCTTAGGTCTAGGGGGGAACACTGAAGCTTTCTTT
size: .; V: TRBV11-2; length: 14; J: TRBJ1-1; D: .; CDR3: CASSLVGGNTEAFF; DNA: TGTGCCAGCAGCTTAGTTGGCGGAAACACTGAAGCTTTCTTT
size: .; V: TRBV15; length: 14; J: TRBJ2-7; D: .; CDR3: CATSRDRQTKRQYF; DNA: TGTGCCACCAGCAGAGATCGCCAAACTAAGCGGCAGTACTTC
size: .; V: TRBV25-1; length: 14; J: TRBJ2-5; D: .; CDR3: CASRLGQSIGTQYF; DNA: TGTGCCAGCCGCCTAGGACAGTCAATCGGGACCCAGTACTTC
size: .; V: TRBV27; length: 15; J: TRBJ1-2; D: .; CDR3: CASSLSLAGVDGYTF; DNA: TGTGCCAGCAGTTTATCCCTGGCAGGGGTAGATGGCTACACCTTC
size: .; V: TRBV28; length: 15; J: TRBJ2-7; D: TRBD2; CDR3: CASSTPGLAGVEQYF; DNA: TGTGCCAGCAGTACTCCCGGACTAGCCGGGGTTGAGCAGTACTTC
size: .; V: TRBV7-9; length: 15; J: TRBJ2-2; D: .; CDR3: CASNGGAVNTGELFF; DNA: TGTGCCAGCAATGGGGGCGCAGTTAACACCGGGGAGCTGTTTTTT
size: .; V: TRBV6-6; length: 13; J: TRBJ2-1; D: TRBD2; CDR3: CASRTSGSDEQFF; DNA: TGTGCCAGCCGGACTAGCGGGAGCGATGAGCAGTTCTTC
size: .; V: TRBV5-6; length: 16; J: TRBJ1-6; D: TRBD1; CDR3: CASSLAQTGGNSPLHF; DNA: TGTGCCAGCAGCTTAGCCCAGACAGGGGGAAACTCACCCCTCCACTTT
size: once; V: TRBV28; length: 17; J: TRBJ2-2; D: TRBD2; CDR3: CASSPARLARNTGELFF; DNA: TGTGCCAGCAGCCCCGCTAGACTAGCGAGGAACACCGGGGAGCTGTTTTTT
size: .; V: TRBV28; length: 15; J: TRBJ1-2; D: TRBD1; CDR3: CASSREDYKGAGYTF; DNA: TGTGCCAGCAGCCGAGAGGATTATAAGGGGGCTGGCTACACCTTC
size: .; V: TRBV30; length: 16; J: TRBJ2-3; D: TRBD2; CDR3: CAWSGRAGGPPDTQYF; DNA: TGTGCCTGGAGCGGGAGAGCGGGAGGGCCGCCAGATACGCAGTATTTT
size: .; V: TRBV7-7; length: 13; J: TRBJ1-1; D: .; CDR3: CASSLRTETEAFF; DNA: TGTGCTAGCAGCTTAAGAACCGAAACTGAAGCTTTCTTT
size: .; V: TRBV6-2/TRBV6-3; length: 14; J: TRBJ1-5; D: .; CDR3: CASSYSGVNQPQHF; DNA: TGTGCCAGCAGTTACTCTGGTGTCAATCAGCCCCAGCATTTT
size: .; V: TRBV5-4; length: 16; J: TRBJ2-1; D: TRBD2; CDR3: CASSFGSGLALNEQFF; DNA: TGTGCCAGCAGCTTCGGCTCAGGACTAGCGCTCAATGAGCAGTTCTTC
size: .; V: TRBV15; length: 14; J: TRBJ1-1; D: .; CDR3: CATSEGTLYTEAFF; DNA: TGTGCCACCAGCGAGGGGACTCTTTACACTGAAGCTTTCTTT
size: .; V: TRBV19; length: 15; J: TRBJ1-5; D: .; CDR3: CASSILGAGNQPQHF; DNA: TGTGCCAGTAGTATACTTGGGGCCGGCAATCAGCCCCAGCATTTT
size: .; V: TRBV4-2; length: 16; J: TRBJ2-6; D: .; CDR3: CASSLSQRSGANVLTF; DNA: TGTGCCAGCAGCCTTTCACAGAGAAGTGGGGCCAACGTCCTGACTTTC
size: once; V: TRBV5-5; length: 15; J: TRBJ1-5; D: .; CDR3: CASSLAADSNQPQHF; DNA: TGTGCCAGCAGCTTGGCCGCGGACAGCAATCAGCCCCAGCATTTT
size: .; V: TRBV19; length: 14; J: TRBJ2-7; D: TRBD2; CDR3: CASSELAGSYEQYF; DNA: TGTGCCAGTAGTGAACTAGCGGGCTCCTACGAGCAGTACTTC
size: .; V: TRBV27; length: 14; J: TRBJ2-1; D: .; CDR3: CASSLTSSYNEQFF; DNA: TGTGCCAGCAGTTTAACCAGCTCCTACAATGAGCAGTTCTTC